What follows are 14 T cell receptor beta chains derived from one specimen sequenced in a study of response to subunit inactivated influenza vaccine (dated by TCRdb to between 2018 and 2020). Library prep was done by RT-PCR. Sequencing used an Illumina HiSeq 2500. TCRdb handled the public reads itself, with Q25 trimming in fastp and clone calling in MiXCR, and kept productive beta chains. Rows are unified per CDR3 protein, each entry keeping the most common DNA and genes. The sample table records under 750,000 distinct CDR3 sequences; about 10% of these occur just once. The ten largest clonotypes hold approximately 10% of the sample. The sample here was PBMCs from blood, taken on the day of vaccination. The source is a man in his fifties or sixties who received an inactivated influenza vaccine. Donor details come from another sample of the same person, matched by shared clones.

J is TRBJ2-3 and V is TRBV4-3; D remains unclear. The CDR3 sequence is 15 residues long. The V end was cut by 1 base, the J end by 4 bases, with 12 bases between. CDR1 is LGHNA and CDR2 is YSLEER in the germline V gene. The CDR3 loop reads CASSQGLGGPDTQYF. The CDR3 nucleotides read TGCGCCAGCAGCCAAGGACTGGGTGGGCCAGATACGCAGTATTTT.

Only a few counts were recorded for this clonotype. The V gene is TRBV27, the J gene TRBJ2-7; 9 bases match TRBD1. The CDR3 consists of 14 residues. CDR1 and CDR2 from the germline V gene are MNHEY and SMNVEV (reference sequence). J was trimmed by 3 bases and V by 3 bases; bases with no gene match: 3. The CDR3 here is CASSFTGQGYEQYF. CDR3 nucleotide sequence: TGTGCCAGCAGTTTTACGGGACAGGGCTACGAGCAGTACTTC.

The genes are TRBV27 and TRBJ2-7; 8 nucleotides match TRBD1. The junction had 3 bases not matched to a gene; V was cut back by 3 bases and J by 5 bases. CDR3 length equals 13 residues. CDR1 is MNHEY and CDR2 is SMNVEV in the germline V gene (reference sequence). For the CDR3, the DNA is TGTGCCAGCAGTTTCGGACAGGGTAACGAGCAGTACTTC. Encoded protein: CASSFGQGNEQYF.

The chain carries TRBV19 and TRBJ2-7; no clear D gene. This CDR3 region has 16 residues. Per germline, CDR1 LNHDA and CDR2 SQIVND (reference sequence). The V gene lost 3 bases and the J gene lost 0 bases, with 15 bases spanning the gap. CDR3 in amino acids: CASSIAFAQYSYEQYF. CDR3 DNA sequence: TGTGCCAGTAGTATTGCCTTTGCGCAGTACTCCTACGAGCAGTACTTC.

This clonotype was observed a handful of times. The chain uses TRBV5-1 and TRBJ1-1, with D possibly matching TRBD1 (6 bases). V lost 1 base and J lost 0, with 19 bases in between. CDR1 is SGHRS and CDR2 is YFSETQ in the germline V gene. The CDR3 runs to 18 residues. The CDR3 loop is CASSLSSSRDNLNTEAFF. In DNA form, the CDR3 reads TGCGCCAGCAGCTTGTCGAGCAGCCGGGACAACTTGAACACTGAAGCTTTCTTT.

The chain joins TRBV24-1 to TRBJ1-2; possible D gene TRBD1, 5 bases. The CDR3 length is 14 residues. CDR1 KGHDR and CDR2 SFDVKD come from the germline V gene. V was cut by 10 bases and J by 0 bases, with 14 bases left in between. CDR3 sequence reads: CATLPGRTNYGYTF. DNA of the CDR3: TGTGCCACTTTACCGGGACGTACTAACTATGGCTACACCTTC.

Comment on this clonotype: A clone one base away is much larger, so this may be a read error. This chain joins TRBV5-1 and TRBJ2-7; possibly TRBD2 for D (6 bases). There are 15 residues in the CDR3. The V gene's germline CDR1 is SGHRS and CDR2 YFSETQ. V lost 4 bases to trimming and J lost 4 bases, with 18 bases between them. CDR3 nucleotides: TGCGCCAGCAGCCTTCGTGGACGGGGGATATACGAGCAGTACTTC. Protein product: CASSLRGRGIYEQYF. The complete variable domain, with remaining parts taken from reference TRBV5-1 and TRBJ2-7, reads KAGVTQTPRYLIKTRGQQVTLSCSPISGHRSVSWYQQTPGQGLQFLFEYFSETQRNKGNFPGRFSGRQFSNSRSEMNVSTLELGDSALYLCASSLRGRGIYEQYFGPGTRLTVT.

V gene TRBV21-1 combines with J gene TRBJ2-7; the DNA was not used to check the table's D call, TRBD1. TRBV21-1 is described as a pseudogene. CDR3 size: 14 residues. The CDR3 region is CASRGTGLIYEQYF. CDR3 nucleotides: TGTGCCAGCAGGGGGACGGGATTGATCTACGAGCAGTACTTC.

This clonotype was observed a few times. The rearrangement links TRBV2 to TRBJ2-1; D is uncertain. The germline V gene encodes CDR1 SNHLY and CDR2 FYNNEI. V shed 8 bases and J shed 4 bases, with 21 bases lying between them. The CDR3 is made up of 16 amino acids. The CDR3 is CASARLIQDAYNEQFF. The CDR3 coding sequence is TGTGCCAGCGCCAGACTCATTCAGGACGCTTACAATGAGCAGTTCTTC.

As to this clonotype: This clone may be a read error of a much larger clone one base away. The chain is built from TRBV10-3 and TRBJ2-3; D could derive from TRBD1 or TRBD2 (5 bases each). CDR3 length: 14 amino acids. The germline V gene has CDR1 ENHRY and CDR2 SYGVKD. V lost 10 bases to trimming and J lost 3 bases, with 17 bases between them. In DNA, the CDR3 is TGTGCCACCGGGGCACAGCGGTGGACAGATACGCAGTATTTT. Residues: CATGAQRWTDTQYF.

This clonotype has a handful of counts. The V gene is TRBV7-9, the J gene TRBJ2-1, with a tentative D call TRBD2 (5 bases). This CDR3 comprises 16 residues. Trimming pared 4 bases from V and 0 bases from J, leaving 13 bases between. The germline V gene encodes CDR1 SEHNR and CDR2 FQNEAQ (reference sequence). The CDR3 DNA follows: TGTGCCAGCAGCTGGATACGGGAATCCTCCTACAATGAGCAGTTCTTC. Protein sequence: CASSWIRESSYNEQFF.

The chain recombines TRBV2 with TRBJ2-3; 7 nucleotides agree with TRBD2. The CDR3 is made up of 13 amino acids. Germline assignment: CDR1 SNHLY and CDR2 FYNNEI. J was trimmed by 10 bases and V by 3 bases; bases with no gene match: 7. The CDR3 coding sequence is TGTGCCAGCAGTGATCTGACTAGCCATCCGCAGTATTTT. Translation gives CASSDLTSHPQYF.

V is TRBV29-1 and J is TRBJ1-2, with D possibly TRBD1 on 5 matching bases. The CDR3 runs to 13 residues. Trimming took 4 bases from V and 6 from J, leaving 15 bases between them. Germline CDR1 is SQVTM and CDR2 is ANQGSEA. CDR3 bases: TGCAGCGTTGTGTACCAGGGCGGGAATGGCTACACCTTC. Residues: CSVVYQGGNGYTF.

This clonotype has only a few counts. This chain joins TRBV29-1 and TRBJ2-7; D remains ambiguous. Between the trimmed V and J ends, which lost 4 bases and 0 bases, there was a span of 10 bases. Germline-derived CDR1 and CDR2 are SQVTM and ANQGSEA. This CDR3 has 13 amino acids. The CDR3 here is CSVAKSSSYEQYF. CDR3 sequence (DNA): TGCAGCGTTGCCAAGTCGAGCTCCTACGAGCAGTACTTC.